A selection of T cell receptor beta chains follows, all from one sample in a study of post-analysis software for immune sequencing data. TCRdb fed the PCR reads into MiXCR, producing one record per CDR3 protein. This table holds roughly 150,000 distinct CDR3 sequences, roughly 34% found once. The sequencing used blood, collected after autologous hematopoietic stem cell transplantation. These receptors were taken from a girl between 10 and 17 years old with multiple sclerosis. Both conserved end residues are part of each CDR3. The order of the fields is D gene, V gene, clone size, J gene, CDR3 DNA, CDR3 protein. A D gene is named only where the DNA matches it firmly. Clone sizes are given selectively: once, few, many, or a class where the clone is expanded.

>TRBD2|TRBV4-1|once|TRBJ2-3
TGCGCCAGCAGCCACTTAGGGACTAGCGGGAGCTTGGATACGCAGTATTTT
CASSHLGTSGSLDTQYF
>TRBD2|TRBV6-5|-|TRBJ2-1
TGTGCCAGCAGTTACGGGGTAGCGGGAGCTAATAAGCAGTTCTTC
CASSYGVAGANKQFF
>TRBD2|TRBV7-2|few|TRBJ2-1
TGTGCCAGCAGCTTAGCGGGAACTAGCGGGAGCAATGAGCAGTTCTTC
CASSLAGTSGSNEQFF
>-|TRBV20-1|-|TRBJ2-1
TGCAGTCCCCCAGGCGCATCCTATGAGCAGTTCTTC
CSPPGASYEQFF
>TRBD2|TRBV27|-|TRBJ2-3
TGTGCCAGCAGCCTACTAGCGGGGGCTTATGCAGGGCTCGCAGATACGCAGTATTTT
CASSLLAGAYAGLADTQYF
>-|TRBV29-1|few|TRBJ2-5
TGCAGCGTTGAGCGACGGTTCCCCCAAGAGACCCAGTACTTC
CSVERRFPQETQYF
>TRBD1|TRBV6-4|few|TRBJ2-1
TGTGCCAGCAGTGACTCTCCGGGACAGGGGTCCAATGAGCAGTTCTTC
CASSDSPGQGSNEQFF
>TRBD1|TRBV20-1|-|TRBJ2-7
TGCAGTGCTAGAGATCAAAGGACAGGGGTGAACGAGCAGTACTTC
CSARDQRTGVNEQYF
>TRBD2|TRBV4-3|few|TRBJ2-1
TGCGCCAGCAGCCAAGAAGAGGGCGGGAGTGGTGAGCAGTTCTTC
CASSQEEGGSGEQFF
>-|TRBV7-2|-|TRBJ1-1
TGTGCCAGCAGCTTAGCGTACGAGGGCACTGAAGCTTTCTTT
CASSLAYEGTEAFF
>-|TRBV20-1|-|TRBJ2-4
TGCAGTGCCGCCGACTCTGAAGATTACATTCAGTACTTC
CSAADSEDYIQYF
>-|TRBV7-9|-|TRBJ2-7
TGTGCCAGCAGCCCAGGGACAAAACCTTCCTACGAGCAGTACTTC
CASSPGTKPSYEQYF
>-|TRBV7-9|once|TRBJ1-2
TGTGCCAGCAGCTTAAACACGTTAGGCTACACCTTC
CASSLNTLGYTF
>TRBD2|TRBV2|few|TRBJ2-5
TGTGCCAGCAGTGACAGCGGGGAAGAGACCCAGTACTTC
CASSDSGEETQYF
>-|TRBV12-3/TRBV12-4|once|TRBJ2-7
TGTGCCAGCAGTTTCGAGAGCCCCTACGAGCAGTACTTC
CASSFESPYEQYF
>-|TRBV4-3|many|TRBJ2-5
TGCGCCAGCAGCCAATGGGGGGACGGGCTGGAGACCCAGTACTTC
CASSQWGDGLETQYF
>-|TRBV12-3/TRBV12-4|-|TRBJ1-1
TGTGCCAGCAGTTTCCCGGGTTCTGAAGCTTTCTTT
CASSFPGSEAFF
>-|TRBV11-1|-|TRBJ1-2
TGTGCCAGCAGCTTAGCGTACGGGAATGGCTACACCTTC
CASSLAYGNGYTF
>-|TRBV7-9|-|TRBJ2-3
TGTGCCAGCAGCTCCAGTCTGGGAGGCGCAGATACGCAGTATTTT
CASSSSLGGADTQYF
>-|TRBV2|-|TRBJ1-1
TGTGCCAGCACGGGAAACACTGAAGCTTTCTTT
CASTGNTEAFF
>-|TRBV15|-|TRBJ2-5
TGTGCCACCAGCGTAGGAGGTGGCGCCCTCGGGGGTCGTAACCAAGAGACCCAGTACTTC
CATSVGGGALGGRNQETQYF
>TRBD2|TRBV6-2/TRBV6-3|-|TRBJ2-1
TGTGCCAGTACCCCACTAGCGGGAGTCGTGGGTGAGCAGTTCTTC
CASTPLAGVVGEQFF
>TRBD2|TRBV13|-|TRBJ2-5
TGTGCCAGCAGTCGACTAGCGGGAGGAGAAGAGACCCAGTACTTC
CASSRLAGGEETQYF
>-|TRBV4-1|-|TRBJ1-1
TGCGCCAGCAGCCAATTGGCAGAAGCAGCTGAAGCTTTCTTT
CASSQLAEAAEAFF
>TRBD2|TRBV7-2|-|TRBJ2-3
TGTGCCAGCAGCTGGGGGACTAGCGGCACAGATACGCAGTATTTT
CASSWGTSGTDTQYF
>TRBD1|TRBV25-1|few|TRBJ2-7
TGTGCCAGCAGGGCGGACAGGGGGCGCGAGCAGTACTTC
CASRADRGREQYF
>TRBD1|TRBV27|-|TRBJ2-7
TGTGCCGCCCTACCCCGGGACAGGGGCTACGAGCAGTACTTC
CAALPRDRGYEQYF
>TRBD2|TRBV7-2|-|TRBJ2-3
TGTGCCAGCAGCTTAGCCGTGACTAGCGGGAGGGGAGATACGCAGTATTTT
CASSLAVTSGRGDTQYF
>TRBD1|TRBV27|many|TRBJ1-2
TGTGCCAGCAGTCCGGGACAGGTTAACTATGGCTACACCTTC
CASSPGQVNYGYTF
>-|TRBV29-1|-|TRBJ2-3
TGCAGCGCACCGATAGACAGCTCAGAGACGCAGTATTTT
CSAPIDSSETQYF
>-|TRBV2|few|TRBJ2-1
TGTGCCAGCAGCTTCTTTGGGACCCACAATGAGCAGTTCTTC
CASSFFGTHNEQFF
>-|TRBV20-1|-|TRBJ1-5
TGCAGTGCTAGTGGGACCATCGAGCAGCCCCAGCATTTT
CSASGTIEQPQHF
>TRBD2|TRBV29-1|many|TRBJ2-1
TGCAGCGTTGCTAGTAGCGGGAGCAGGGGTGAGCAGTTCTTC
CSVASSGSRGEQFF
>-|TRBV6-2/TRBV6-3|-|TRBJ2-1
TGTGCCAGCAGTCGAACGAAGGACTGGCTGTACAATGAGCAGTTCTTC
CASSRTKDWLYNEQFF
>-|TRBV3-1|-|TRBJ1-5
TGTGCCAGCAGCCAAGATATAGGGGCAGATCAGCCCCAGCATTTT
CASSQDIGADQPQHF
>-|TRBV28|many|TRBJ2-1
TGTGCCAGCACAGCGGCGGGAACAGTTAGCTCCTACAATGAGCAGTTCTTC
CASTAAGTVSSYNEQFF
>-|TRBV11-2|once|TRBJ1-3
TGTGCCAGTTGTGCCATCGGACTGCGGGACTCTGGAGACACCATATATTTT
CASCAIGLRDSGDTIYF
>-|TRBV5-1|few|TRBJ2-1
TGCGCCAGCAGCTCCACCCCGGGACTGCACCTCCTCTACAATGAGCAGTTCTTC
CASSSTPGLHLLYNEQFF
>TRBD1|TRBV11-1|-|TRBJ2-7
TGTGCCAGCAGCTCAACCGGGACAGCCAACGAGCAGTACTTC
CASSSTGTANEQYF
>-|TRBV12-3/TRBV12-4|few|TRBJ1-4
TGTGCCAGCAGGCGGACCCTAAACTGGAATGAAAAACTGTTTTTT
CASRRTLNWNEKLFF
>-|TRBV28|-|TRBJ2-1
TGTGCCAGCAGTCTGATGGAGGGCCGTGTTTCCTACAATGAGCAGTTCTTC
CASSLMEGRVSYNEQFF
>-|TRBV7-9|few|TRBJ1-5
TGTGCCAGCAGCTTAGAGGGGAGGGGCGTTGGGAGCAATCAGCCCCAGCATTTT
CASSLEGRGVGSNQPQHF
>-|TRBV6-4|-|TRBJ2-1
TGTGCCAGCAGTGAAAGAGGGCATGAGCAGTTCTTC
CASSERGHEQFF
>-|TRBV7-3|-|TRBJ2-5
TGTGCCAGCAGCTTAGGGGCGGAACAAGAGACCCAGTACTTC
CASSLGAEQETQYF
>-|TRBV7-6|few|TRBJ2-7
TGTGCCAGCAGCCCGGGGTTAAGGGACGAGCAGTACTTC
CASSPGLRDEQYF
>TRBD2|TRBV7-2|many|TRBJ2-3
TGTGCCAGCAGCTCCAAAAGGCTAGCGGGAAGCACAGATACGCAGTATTTT
CASSSKRLAGSTDTQYF
>TRBD1|TRBV5-1|once|TRBJ1-1
TGCGCCAGCAGCCTTACGGGACAGGGCAGCACTGAAGCTTTCTTT
CASSLTGQGSTEAFF